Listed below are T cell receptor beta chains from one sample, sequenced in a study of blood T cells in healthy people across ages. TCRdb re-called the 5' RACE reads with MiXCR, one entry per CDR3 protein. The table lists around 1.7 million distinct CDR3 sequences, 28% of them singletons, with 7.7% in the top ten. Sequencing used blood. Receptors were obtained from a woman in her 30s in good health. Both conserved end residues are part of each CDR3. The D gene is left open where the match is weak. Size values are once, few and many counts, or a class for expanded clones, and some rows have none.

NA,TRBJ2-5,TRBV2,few,CASREDREGTQYF,TGTGCCAGCAGAGAGGACAGAGAAGGGACCCAGTACTTC
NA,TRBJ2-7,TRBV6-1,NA,CASSEARLGSYEQYF,TGTGCCAGCAGTGAAGCCAGATTGGGGTCCTACGAGCAGTACTTC
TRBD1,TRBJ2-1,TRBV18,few,CASSPLVGQGDEQFF,TGTGCCAGCTCACCATTGGTGGGACAGGGAGATGAGCAGTTCTTC
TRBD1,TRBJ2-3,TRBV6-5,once,CAGSNAGTGPYTQYF,TGTGCCGGCAGTAACGCCGGGACAGGGCCTTATACGCAGTATTTT
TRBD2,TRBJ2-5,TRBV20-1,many,CSASPLAGQETQYF,TGCAGTGCTAGCCCACTAGCGGGGCAAGAGACCCAGTACTTC
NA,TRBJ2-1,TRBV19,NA,CASSMSLMHEQFF,TGTGCCAGTAGTATGTCGCTAATGCATGAGCAGTTCTTC
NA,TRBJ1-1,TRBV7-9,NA,CASSDRVFKATEAFF,TGTGCCAGCAGCGATCGGGTTTTTAAGGCCACTGAAGCTTTCTTT
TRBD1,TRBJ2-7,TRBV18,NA,CASPGQGPFPEDF,TGTGCCAGCCCAGGACAGGGTCCCTTCCCCGAGGACTTC
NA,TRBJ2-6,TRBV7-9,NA,CASSLSGLGANVLTF,TGTGCCAGCAGCTTGAGTGGGCTCGGGGCCAACGTCCTGACTTTC
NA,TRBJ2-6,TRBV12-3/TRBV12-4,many,CASSQGRAGANVLTF,TGTGCCAGCAGCCAAGGGCGTGCTGGGGCCAACGTCCTGACTTTC
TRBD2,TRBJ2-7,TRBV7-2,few,CASSPGTSGVYEQYF,TGTGCCAGCAGCCCTGGGACTAGCGGCGTCTACGAGCAGTACTTC
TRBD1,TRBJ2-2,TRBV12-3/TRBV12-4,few,CASSSRTGSLRELFF,TGTGCCAGCAGTTCCCGGACAGGGAGTTTAAGGGAGCTGTTTTTT
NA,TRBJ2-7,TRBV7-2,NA,CASSLGSSLQYEQYF,TGTGCCAGCAGCTTAGGAAGTTCGTTGCAGTACGAGCAGTACTTC
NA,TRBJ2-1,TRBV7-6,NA,CVSSLDRDNEQFF,TGTGTCAGCAGCTTAGATAGGGACAATGAGCAGTTCTTC
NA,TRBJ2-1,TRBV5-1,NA,CASSFGDQSYNEQFF,TGCGCCAGCAGCTTCGGCGACCAAAGCTACAATGAGCAGTTCTTC
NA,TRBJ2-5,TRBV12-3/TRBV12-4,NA,CASTAVDTLGTQYF,TGTGCCAGCACTGCGGTGGACACCCTCGGGACCCAGTACTTC
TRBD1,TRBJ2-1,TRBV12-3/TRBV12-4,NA,CASNVGQGHYNEQFF,TGTGCCAGCAACGTGGGACAGGGCCACTACAATGAGCAGTTCTTC
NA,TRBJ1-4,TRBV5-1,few,CASSRLGQNEKLFF,TGCGCCAGCAGCCGCTTAGGCCAGAATGAAAAACTGTTTTTT
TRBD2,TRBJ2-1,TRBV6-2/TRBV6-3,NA,CASSYRAGEAYNEQFF,TGTGCCAGCAGTTACCGAGCGGGAGAGGCCTACAATGAGCAGTTCTTC
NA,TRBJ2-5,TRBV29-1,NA,CSGKPAWSETQYF,TGCAGCGGGAAGCCAGCTTGGTCGGAGACCCAGTACTTC
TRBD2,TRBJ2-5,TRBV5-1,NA,CASSRIAGTEETQYF,TGCGCCAGCAGCCGAATAGCGGGAACGGAGGAGACCCAGTACTTC
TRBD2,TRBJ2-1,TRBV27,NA,CASTLAGGKYNEQFF,TGTGCCAGCACGTTAGCGGGAGGGAAATACAATGAGCAGTTCTTC
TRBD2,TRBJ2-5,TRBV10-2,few,CASRPSGSGETQYF,TGCGCCAGCAGACCTAGCGGGAGCGGAGAGACCCAGTACTTC
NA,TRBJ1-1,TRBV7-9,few,CASSFGDMNTEAFF,TGTGCCAGCAGCTTTGGGGATATGAACACTGAAGCTTTCTTT
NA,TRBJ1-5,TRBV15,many,CATSSRVGNQPQHF,TGTGCCACCAGCAGCAGGGTGGGCAATCAGCCCCAGCATTTT
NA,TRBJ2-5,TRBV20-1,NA,CSVPVWPAETQYF,TGCAGTGTTCCCGTCTGGCCGGCGGAGACCCAGTACTTC
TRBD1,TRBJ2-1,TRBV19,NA,CASRKLGQGPYNEQFF,TGTGCCAGTAGAAAACTGGGACAGGGTCCCTACAATGAGCAGTTCTTC
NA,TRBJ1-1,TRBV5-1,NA,CASQLILDTEAFF,TGCGCCAGCCAACTCATTTTGGACACTGAAGCTTTCTTT
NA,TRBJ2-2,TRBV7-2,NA,CASTTGPQTGELFF,TGTGCCAGCACCACAGGACCCCAAACCGGGGAGCTGTTTTTT
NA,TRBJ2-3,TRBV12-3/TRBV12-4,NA,CASSLVHQGPYTQYF,TGTGCCAGCAGTTTAGTACACCAGGGCCCCTACACGCAGTATTTT
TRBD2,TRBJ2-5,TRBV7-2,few,CASSTTGTSSETQYF,TGTGCCAGCAGCACTACCGGGACTAGCTCGGAGACCCAGTACTTC
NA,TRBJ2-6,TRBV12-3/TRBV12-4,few,CASSFPGNVLTF,TGTGCCAGCAGTTTTCCGGGAAACGTCCTGACTTTC
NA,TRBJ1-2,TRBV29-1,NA,CSVRTDPLGGYTF,TGCAGCGTGCGGACAGACCCTCTGGGAGGCTACACCTTC
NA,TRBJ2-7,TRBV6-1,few,CASSEASGWEQYF,TGTGCCAGCAGTGAAGCCTCCGGTTGGGAGCAGTACTTC
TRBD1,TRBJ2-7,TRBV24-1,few,CATRSTGEAYEQYF,TGTGCCACCAGGTCGACAGGGGAGGCCTACGAGCAGTACTTC
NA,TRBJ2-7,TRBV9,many,CASSTGPDSYEQYF,TGTGCCAGCTCCACGGGGCCTGACTCCTACGAGCAGTACTTC
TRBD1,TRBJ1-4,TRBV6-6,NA,CASRNCGQGQEKLFF,TGTGCCAGCAGAAATTGCGGACAGGGACAGGAAAAACTGTTTTTT
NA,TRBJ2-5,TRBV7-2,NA,CASSLQRKEQYF,TGTGCCAGCAGCTTACAGCGGAAAGAGCAGTACTTC
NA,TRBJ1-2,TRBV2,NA,CASNTGFDGYTF,TGTGCCAGCAATACAGGGTTCGATGGCTACACCTTC
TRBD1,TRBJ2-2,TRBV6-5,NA,CASSYEGTGRNGELFF,TGTGCCAGCAGTTACGAAGGGACAGGGAGGAACGGGGAGCTGTTTTTT
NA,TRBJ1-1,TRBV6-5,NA,CASRGQTEAFF,TGTGCCAGCAGGGGACAAACTGAAGCTTTCTTT
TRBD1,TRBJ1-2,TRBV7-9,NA,CASSDTGGRDYVYTF,TGTGCCAGCAGCGATACAGGGGGCCGTGACTATGTCTACACCTTC
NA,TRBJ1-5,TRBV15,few,CATSREGSQPQHF,TGTGCCACCAGCAGAGAAGGGAGTCAGCCCCAGCATTTT
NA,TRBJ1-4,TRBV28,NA,CASQQRGDEKLFF,TGTGCCAGCCAGCAAAGGGGGGATGAAAAACTGTTTTTT
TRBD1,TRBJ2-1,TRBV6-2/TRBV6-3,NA,CASSTHRGRSNEQFF,TGTGCCAGCAGTACCCACAGGGGGAGAAGTAATGAGCAGTTCTTC
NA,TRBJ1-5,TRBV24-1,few,CATSDPGASNQPQHF,TGTGCCACCAGTGATCCGGGGGCCTCTAATCAGCCCCAGCATTTT
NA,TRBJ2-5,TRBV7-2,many,CASSLWGAQETQYF,TGTGCCAGCAGCTTGTGGGGGGCCCAAGAGACCCAGTACTTC
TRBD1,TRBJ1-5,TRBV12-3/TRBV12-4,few,CASSFSDRDRTPQHF,TGTGCCAGCAGTTTCTCGGACAGGGATAGGACGCCCCAGCATTTT
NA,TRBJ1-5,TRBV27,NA,CASSLTSSGVDNQPQHF,TGTGCCAGCAGTTTAACCTCATCCGGAGTAGACAATCAGCCCCAGCATTTT
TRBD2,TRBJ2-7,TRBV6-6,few,CASSSSGVGPYEQYF,TGTGCCAGCAGTTCGAGCGGGGTGGGTCCCTACGAGCAGTACTTC